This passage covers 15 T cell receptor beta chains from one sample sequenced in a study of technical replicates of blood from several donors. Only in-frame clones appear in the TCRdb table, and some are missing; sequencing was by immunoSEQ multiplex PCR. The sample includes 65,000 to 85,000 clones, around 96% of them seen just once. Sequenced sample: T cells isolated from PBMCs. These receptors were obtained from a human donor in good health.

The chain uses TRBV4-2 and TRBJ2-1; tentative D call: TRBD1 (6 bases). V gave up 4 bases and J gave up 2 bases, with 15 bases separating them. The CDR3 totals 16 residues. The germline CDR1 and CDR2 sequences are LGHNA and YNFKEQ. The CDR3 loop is CASSPVPGVPYNEQFF. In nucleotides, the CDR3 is TGTGCCAGCAGCCCAGTTCCAGGGGTCCCCTACAATGAGCAGTTCTTC.

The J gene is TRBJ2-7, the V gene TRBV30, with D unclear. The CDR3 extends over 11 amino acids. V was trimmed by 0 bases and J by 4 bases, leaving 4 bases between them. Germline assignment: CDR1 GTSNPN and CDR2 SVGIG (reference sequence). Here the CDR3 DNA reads TGTGCCTGGAGTGTCCAATACGAGCAGTACTTC. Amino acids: CAWSVQYEQYF.

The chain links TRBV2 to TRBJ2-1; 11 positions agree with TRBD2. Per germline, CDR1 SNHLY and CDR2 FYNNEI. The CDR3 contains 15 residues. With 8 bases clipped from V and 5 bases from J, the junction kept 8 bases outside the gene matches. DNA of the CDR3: TGTGCCAGCCGGAGACTAGCGGGAAATAACAATGAGCAGTTCTTC. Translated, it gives CASRRLAGNNNEQFF.

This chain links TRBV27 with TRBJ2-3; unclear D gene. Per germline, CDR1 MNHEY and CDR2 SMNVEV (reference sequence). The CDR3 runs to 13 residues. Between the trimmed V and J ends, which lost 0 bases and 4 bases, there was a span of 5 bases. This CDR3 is CASSLSLADTQYF. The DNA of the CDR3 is TGTGCCAGCAGTTTATCTCTCGCAGATACGCAGTATTTT.

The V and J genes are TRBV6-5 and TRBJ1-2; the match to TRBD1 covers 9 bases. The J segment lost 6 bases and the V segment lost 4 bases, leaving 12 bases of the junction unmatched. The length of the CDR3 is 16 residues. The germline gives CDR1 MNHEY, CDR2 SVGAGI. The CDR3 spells CASSSRARDRVHGYTF. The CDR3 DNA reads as TGTGCCAGCAGTTCCCGAGCCCGGGACAGGGTGCATGGCTACACCTTC.

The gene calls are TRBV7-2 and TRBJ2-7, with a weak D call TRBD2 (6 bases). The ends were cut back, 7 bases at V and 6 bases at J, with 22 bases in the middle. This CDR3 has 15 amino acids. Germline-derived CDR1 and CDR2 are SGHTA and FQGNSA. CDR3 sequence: CASTYGSHTVGEQYF. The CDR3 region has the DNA TGTGCCAGCACCTACGGGAGTCATACGGTCGGCGAGCAGTACTTC.

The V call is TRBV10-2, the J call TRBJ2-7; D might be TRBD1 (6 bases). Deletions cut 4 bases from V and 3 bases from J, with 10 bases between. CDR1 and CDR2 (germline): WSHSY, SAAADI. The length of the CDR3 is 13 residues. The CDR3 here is CASSVGRGYEQYF. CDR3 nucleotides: TGCGCCAGCAGTGTAGGCAGGGGCTACGAGCAGTACTTC.

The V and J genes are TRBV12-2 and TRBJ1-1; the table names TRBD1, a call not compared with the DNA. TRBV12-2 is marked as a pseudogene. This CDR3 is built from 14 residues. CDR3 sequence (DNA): TGTGCAAGTCGCTTAGAGGACAGAAACACTGAAGCTTTCTTT. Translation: CASRLEDRNTEAFF.

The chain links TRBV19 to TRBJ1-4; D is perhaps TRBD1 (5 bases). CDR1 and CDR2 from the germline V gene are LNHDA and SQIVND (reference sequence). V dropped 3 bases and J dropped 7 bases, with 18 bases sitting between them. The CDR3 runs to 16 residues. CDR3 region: CASSILWTPRGEKLFF. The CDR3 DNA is TGTGCCAGTAGTATCCTCTGGACACCGCGGGGTGAAAAACTGTTTTTT.

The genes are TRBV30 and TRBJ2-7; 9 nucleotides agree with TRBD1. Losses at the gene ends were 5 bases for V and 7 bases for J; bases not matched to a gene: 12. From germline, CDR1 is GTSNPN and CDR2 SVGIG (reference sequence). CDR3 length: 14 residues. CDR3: CAWARDRVAREQYF. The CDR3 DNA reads TGTGCCTGGGCCCGGGACAGGGTGGCTCGGGAGCAGTACTTC.

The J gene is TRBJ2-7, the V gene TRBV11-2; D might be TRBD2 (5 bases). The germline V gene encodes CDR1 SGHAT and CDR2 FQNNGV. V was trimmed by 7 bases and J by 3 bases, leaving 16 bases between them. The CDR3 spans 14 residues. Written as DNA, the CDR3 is TGTGCCAGCACCCCCTTTGGACTCCACTACGAGCAGTACTTC. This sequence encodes CASTPFGLHYEQYF.

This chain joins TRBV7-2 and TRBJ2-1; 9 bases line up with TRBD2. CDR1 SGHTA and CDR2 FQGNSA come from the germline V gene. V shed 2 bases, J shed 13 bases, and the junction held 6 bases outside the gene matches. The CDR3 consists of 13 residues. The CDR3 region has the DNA TGTGCCAGCAGCTTACTAGCGGGGACCTACCAGTTCTTC. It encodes CASSLLAGTYQFF.

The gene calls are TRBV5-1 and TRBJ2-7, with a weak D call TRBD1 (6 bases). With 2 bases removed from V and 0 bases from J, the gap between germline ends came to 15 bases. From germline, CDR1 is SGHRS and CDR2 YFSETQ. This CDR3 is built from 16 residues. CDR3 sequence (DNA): TGCGCCAGCAGCTTTAACAGGGCCGGAGGCTCCTACGAGCAGTACTTC. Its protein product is CASSFNRAGGSYEQYF.

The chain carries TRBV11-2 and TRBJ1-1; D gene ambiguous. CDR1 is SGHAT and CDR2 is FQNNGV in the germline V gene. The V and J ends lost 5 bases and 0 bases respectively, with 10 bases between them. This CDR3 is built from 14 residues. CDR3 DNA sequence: TGTGCCAGCAGCCTTGGACTGTTGAACACTGAAGCTTTCTTT. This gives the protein CASSLGLLNTEAFF. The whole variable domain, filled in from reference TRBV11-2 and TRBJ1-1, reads EAGVAQSPRYKIIEKRQSVAFWCNPISGHATLYWYQQILGQGPKLLIQFQNNGVVDDSQLPKDRFSAERLKGVDSTLKIQPAKLEDSAVYLCASSLGLLNTEAFFGQGTRLTVV.

CDR3 residues: CASSLAPGRGNEQFF. Written as DNA, the CDR3 is TGCGCCAGCAGCTTGGCCCCTGGACGGGGCAATGAGCAGTTCTTC. J is TRBJ2-1 and V is TRBV5-1; D may be TRBD2 (5 bases). Germline V gene data show CDR1 as SGHRS and CDR2 as YFSETQ. This CDR3 spans 15 amino acids. V was pared by 0 bases and J by 6 bases, with 13 bases between.